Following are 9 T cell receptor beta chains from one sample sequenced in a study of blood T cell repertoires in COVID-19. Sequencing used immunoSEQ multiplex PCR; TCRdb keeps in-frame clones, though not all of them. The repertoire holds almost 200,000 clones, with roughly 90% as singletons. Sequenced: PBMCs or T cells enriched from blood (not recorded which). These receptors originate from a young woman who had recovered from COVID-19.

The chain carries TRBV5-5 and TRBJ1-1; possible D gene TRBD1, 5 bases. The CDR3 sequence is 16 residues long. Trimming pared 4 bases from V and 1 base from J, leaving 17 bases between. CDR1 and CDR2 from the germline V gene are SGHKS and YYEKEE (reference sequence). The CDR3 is CASSPGVGRANTEAFF. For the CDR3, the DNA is TGTGCCAGCAGCCCGGGTGTGGGCAGGGCGAACACTGAAGCTTTCTTT.

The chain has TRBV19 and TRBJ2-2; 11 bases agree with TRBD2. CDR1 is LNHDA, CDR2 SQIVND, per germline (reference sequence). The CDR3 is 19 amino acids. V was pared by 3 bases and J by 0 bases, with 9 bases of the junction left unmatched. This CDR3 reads CASSILGLAGGANTGELFF. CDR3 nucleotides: TGTGCCAGTAGTATTCTAGGGCTAGCGGGGGGAGCGAACACCGGGGAGCTGTTTTTT.

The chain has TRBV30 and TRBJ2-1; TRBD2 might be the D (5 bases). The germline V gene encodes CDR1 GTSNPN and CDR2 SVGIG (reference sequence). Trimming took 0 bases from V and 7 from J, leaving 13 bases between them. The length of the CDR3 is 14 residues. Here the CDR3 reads CAWSVGPRGNEQFF. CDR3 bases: TGTGCCTGGAGTGTAGGGCCCAGAGGGAATGAGCAGTTCTTC.

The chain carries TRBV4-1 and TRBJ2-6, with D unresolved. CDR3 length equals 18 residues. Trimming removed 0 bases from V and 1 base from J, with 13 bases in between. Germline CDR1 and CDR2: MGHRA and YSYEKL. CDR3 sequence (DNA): TGCGCCAGCAGCCAAGATTGGGCCACGCTGTCTGGGGCCAACGTCCTGACTTTC. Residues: CASSQDWATLSGANVLTF.

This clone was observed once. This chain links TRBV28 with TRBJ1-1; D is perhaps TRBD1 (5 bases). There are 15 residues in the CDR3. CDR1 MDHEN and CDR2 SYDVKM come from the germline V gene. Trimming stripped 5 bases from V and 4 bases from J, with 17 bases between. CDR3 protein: CASSPRGLRSTEAFF. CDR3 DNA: TGTGCCAGCAGTCCAAGGGGACTCCGGAGCACTGAAGCTTTCTTT.

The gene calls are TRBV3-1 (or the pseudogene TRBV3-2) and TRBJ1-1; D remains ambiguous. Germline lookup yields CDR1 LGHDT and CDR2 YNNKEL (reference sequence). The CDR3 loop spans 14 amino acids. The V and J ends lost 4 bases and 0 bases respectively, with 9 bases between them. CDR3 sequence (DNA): TGTGCCAGCAGCCGGGAGAATATGAACACTGAAGCTTTCTTT. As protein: CASSRENMNTEAFF.

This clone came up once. The CDR3 region is CASSQSSGGVEAFF. DNA for the CDR3: TGTGCCAGCAGCCAATCGAGCGGGGGAGTTGAAGCTTTCTTT. The chain is built from TRBV3-1 (or the pseudogene TRBV3-2) and TRBJ1-1; perhaps TRBD1 as D (5 bases). Trimming pared 2 bases from V and 7 bases from J, leaving 14 bases between. The germline gives CDR1 LGHDT, CDR2 YNNKEL (reference sequence). The CDR3 has 14 amino acids.

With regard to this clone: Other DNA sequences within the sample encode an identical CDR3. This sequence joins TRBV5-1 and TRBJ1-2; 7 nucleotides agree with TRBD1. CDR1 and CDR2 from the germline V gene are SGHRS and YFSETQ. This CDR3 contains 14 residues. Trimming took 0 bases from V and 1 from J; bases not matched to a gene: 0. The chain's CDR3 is CASSLGDSNYGYTF. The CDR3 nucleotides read TGCGCCAGCAGCTTGGGGGACAGTAACTATGGCTACACCTTC. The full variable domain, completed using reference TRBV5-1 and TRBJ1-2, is KAGVTQTPRYLIKTRGQQVTLSCSPISGHRSVSWYQQTPGQGLQFLFEYFSETQRNKGNFPGRFSGRQFSNSRSEMNVSTLELGDSALYLCASSLGDSNYGYTFGSGTRLTVV.

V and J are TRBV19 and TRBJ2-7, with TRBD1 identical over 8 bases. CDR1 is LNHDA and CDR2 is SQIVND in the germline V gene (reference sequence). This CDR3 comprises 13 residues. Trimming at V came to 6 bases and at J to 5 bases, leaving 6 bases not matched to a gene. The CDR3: CASSRQGLHEQYF. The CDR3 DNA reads TGTGCCAGTAGCCGACAGGGGTTGCACGAGCAGTACTTC.